The 22 T cell receptor beta chains below all came from one sample that was sequenced in a study of T cell responses to AZD1222 COVID-19 vaccine. Sequencing was performed with immunoSEQ multiplex PCR; in TCRdb, only in-frame clones are kept and a portion is missing. The sample records 95,000 to 150,000 clones, about 93% being singletons. The sequenced sample was peripheral blood, obtained 28 days after the second AZD1222 dose. These receptors were collected from an adult who received the AZD1222 COVID-19 vaccine.

This clone was picked up one time. The rearrangement uses TRBV7-6 and TRBJ1-4, with 12 bases matching TRBD1. Germline lookup yields CDR1 SGHVS and CDR2 FNYEAQ. The CDR3 covers 16 residues. The junction had 7 bases not matched to a gene; V was cut back by 1 base and J by 10 bases. CDR3 in amino acids: CASSLVGGQGAGKLFF. The CDR3 nucleotides read TGTGCCAGCAGCTTAGTGGGGGGACAGGGGGCAGGAAAACTGTTTTTT.

This chain's CDR3 is CASSKGTPAEAFF. The CDR3 DNA sequence: TGTGCCAGCAGCAAGGGGACGCCCGCTGAAGCTTTCTTT. The V gene is TRBV5-6, the J gene TRBJ1-1; TRBD1 might be the D (5 bases). The CDR3 covers 13 residues. V gave up 4 bases and J gave up 6 bases, with 13 bases separating them. CDR1 is SGHDT, CDR2 YYEEEE, per germline.

The V and J genes are TRBV14 and TRBJ2-3; TRBD2 matches 7 bases. Germline V CDR1 and CDR2: SGHDN, FVKESK. The CDR3 spans 15 residues. Trimming at V came to 5 bases and at J to 4 bases, leaving 9 bases not matched to a gene. The CDR3 bases are TGTGCCAGCAGCTCCGCCCGACTAGCCGCAGATACGCAGTATTTT. Protein sequence: CASSSARLAADTQYF.

V gene TRBV19 combines with J gene TRBJ1-3, with unresolved D. V was pared by 5 bases and J by 5 bases, with 7 bases between. Germline V lookup: CDR1 LNHDA, CDR2 SQIVND (reference sequence). The CDR3 is made up of 12 amino acids. The DNA for the CDR3 is TGTGCCAGTAGTGACTTAAGAAACACCATATATTTT. This sequence encodes CASSDLRNTIYF.

V and J are TRBV7-8 and TRBJ1-2, with D uncertain. Trimming pared 1 base from V and 4 bases from J, leaving 7 bases between. The CDR3 totals 13 residues. Germline values: CDR1 SGHVS, CDR2 FQNEAQ. For the CDR3, the DNA is TGTGCCAGCAGCTTAGGGTCGGGCTATGGCTACACCTTC. Protein: CASSLGSGYGYTF.

The chain employs TRBV7-8 and TRBJ2-1; the match to TRBD2 covers 12 bases. CDR3 length: 15 amino acids. The V and J ends lost 5 bases and 10 bases, in that order; junction bases with no gene match: 9. CDR1 is SGHVS and CDR2 is FQNEAQ in the germline V gene. This chain's CDR3 is CASSVLAGGTGEQFF. CDR3 DNA: TGTGCCAGCAGCGTACTAGCGGGGGGTACAGGAGAGCAGTTCTTC.

The chain combines TRBV12-3 or TRBV12-4 with TRBJ2-7; D may be TRBD1 or TRBD2 (6 bases each). V shed 4 bases and J shed 8 bases, with 15 bases lying between them. This CDR3 region has 13 residues. CDR3 bases: TGTGCCAGCAGTTACTCCGGGGGCAACCAGCAGTACTTC. It encodes CASSYSGGNQQYF.

V is TRBV11-2 and J is TRBJ2-2, with 7 bases matching TRBD2. The CDR3 spans 16 residues. Germline trimming cut 6 bases from V and 4 bases from J; bases unmatched to any gene: 11. Germline loops: CDR1 SGHAT, CDR2 FQNNGV. CDR3 sequence (DNA): TGTGCCAGCAGGTTCCCCCCCGGGGAGGGCACCGGGGAGCTGTTTTTT. Its translation: CASRFPPGEGTGELFF.

The chain recombines TRBV14 with TRBJ1-1; TRBD1 is a possible D gene (6 bases). V was clipped by 5 bases and J by 3 bases, with 13 bases between them. This CDR3 has 14 residues. Looked up from germline, CDR1 is SGHDN and CDR2 is FVKESK. CDR3 region: CASSRTGIDTEAFF. CDR3 bases: TGTGCCAGCAGCAGAACAGGGATTGACACTGAAGCTTTCTTT.

The chain links TRBV19 to TRBJ1-2, with D possibly being TRBD1 (5 bases). CDR3 length equals 13 residues. V was clipped by 3 bases and J by 9 bases, with 14 bases between them. CDR1 and CDR2 (germline): LNHDA, SQIVND (reference sequence). For the CDR3, the DNA is TGTGCCAGTAGTATTCGGGGCCTCGGACGCTACACCTTC. Protein sequence: CASSIRGLGRYTF.

V gene TRBV9 combines with J gene TRBJ1-1; TRBD1 agrees at 8 bases. Losses at the gene ends were 0 bases for V and 3 bases for J; bases not matched to a gene: 7. The V gene's germline CDR1 is SGDLS and CDR2 YYNGEE. This CDR3 spans 16 amino acids. CDR3 coding DNA: TGTGCCAGCAGCGTAGGACACAGGGGGTCCGACACTGAAGCTTTCTTT. Protein: CASSVGHRGSDTEAFF.

CDR3 loop: CASSQRDEQYF. CDR3 DNA: TGTGCCAGCAGCCAGCGGGACGAGCAGTACTTC. The V and J genes are TRBV2 and TRBJ2-7; possibly TRBD2 for D (6 bases). V was pared by 6 bases and J by 5 bases, with 8 bases between. Germline CDR1 SNHLY, CDR2 FYNNEI. The CDR3 loop spans 11 amino acids.

This chain joins TRBV5-4 and TRBJ1-2; D not resolved. The CDR3 consists of 11 residues. Trimming took off 2 bases at V and 8 bases at J, with 7 bases between the two ends. The V gene's germline CDR1 is SGHNT and CDR2 YYREEE (reference sequence). The CDR3 DNA reads TGTGCCAGCAGCTTAGGTTGGGGCTACACCTTC. Translated, it gives CASSLGWGYTF. Full variable domain (remainder filled in from reference TRBV5-4 and TRBJ1-2): ETGVTQSPTHLIKTRGQQVTLRCSSQSGHNTVSWYQQALGQGPQFIFQYYREEENGRGNFPPRFSGLQFPNYSSELNVNALELDDSALYLCASSLGWGYTFGSGTRLTVV.

The chain uses TRBV23-1 and TRBJ2-7; D tentatively fits TRBD1 or TRBD2 (6 bases each). TRBV23-1 is sorted into the ORF group, with uncertain function. The CDR3 extends over 14 amino acids. V shed 6 bases and J shed 7 bases, with 19 bases lying between them. The CDR3 DNA follows: TGCGCCAGCAGGGGGAGGCTACAGGGAGGTGAGCAGTACTTC. Translated, it gives CASRGRLQGGEQYF.

J is TRBJ1-5 and V is TRBV19, with 7 bases matching TRBD1. CDR1 and CDR2 from the germline V gene are LNHDA and SQIVND (reference sequence). After removal of 0 bases from V and 3 bases from J, the junction contained 2 bases not matched to a gene. This CDR3 comprises 15 residues. CDR3 DNA: TGTGCCAGTAGTATAGATGGGACAGTCAATCAGCCCCAGCATTTT. This translates into CASSIDGTVNQPQHF. Full variable domain (missing parts from reference TRBV19 and TRBJ1-5): DGGITQSPKYLFRKEGQNVTLSCEQNLNHDAMYWYRQDPGQGLRLIYYSQIVNDFQKGDIAEGYSVSREKKESFPLTVTSAQKNPTAFYLCASSIDGTVNQPQHFGDGTRLSIL.

The chain uses TRBV6-1 and TRBJ2-1; TRBD2 matches 9 bases. CDR1 and CDR2 (germline): MNHNS, SASEGT. V was clipped by 3 bases and J by 9 bases; unmatched bases: 6. The CDR3 spans 14 residues. The CDR3 loop reads CASSDPGLATEQFF. DNA for the CDR3: TGTGCCAGCAGTGACCCGGGACTAGCCACTGAGCAGTTCTTC.

The CDR3 nucleotides read TGTGCCAGCACCCCAGGGGACCTGAACACTGAAGCTTTCTTT. Protein: CASTPGDLNTEAFF. The chain employs TRBV2 and TRBJ1-1, with a possible D match to TRBD1 (6 bases). The CDR3 is 14 amino acids. The germline V gene has CDR1 SNHLY and CDR2 FYNNEI. V was pared by 7 bases and J by 0 bases, with 12 bases between. Variable domain in full (rest from reference TRBV2 and TRBJ1-1): EPEVTQTPSHQVTQMGQEVILRCVPISNHLYFYWYRQILGQKVEFLVSFYNNEISEKSEIFDDQFSVERPDGSNFTLKIRSTKLEDSAMYFCASTPGDLNTEAFFGQGTRLTVV.

The chain's CDR3 is CASSLGNSLQPQHF. The CDR3 nucleotides are TGTGCCAGCAGCTTAGGTAACAGCCTACAGCCCCAGCATTTT. The chain is built from TRBV7-8 and TRBJ1-5; D is ambiguous. The germline gives CDR1 SGHVS, CDR2 FQNEAQ. The CDR3 extends over 14 amino acids. V was cut by 1 base and J by 7 bases, with 11 bases left in between.

The genes are TRBV18 and TRBJ2-1, with 8 bases lining up with TRBD2. The V gene's germline CDR1 is KGHSH and CDR2 LQKENI. V shed 3 bases and J 6 bases; nucleotides not matched to a gene: 7. This CDR3 has 15 residues. This CDR3 is CASSPGTSTANEQFF. For the CDR3, the DNA is TGTGCCAGCTCACCCGGGACTAGTACGGCCAATGAGCAGTTCTTC. The whole variable domain, filled in from reference TRBV18 and TRBJ2-1, reads NAGVMQNPRHLVRRRGQEARLRCSPMKGHSHVYWYRQLPEEGLKFMVYLQKENIIDESGMPKERFSAEFPKEGPSILRIQQVVRGDSAAYFCASSPGTSTANEQFFGPGTRLTVL.

V and J are TRBV5-1 and TRBJ1-3; possible D gene TRBD1, 5 bases. The CDR3 is made up of 17 amino acids. Germline CDR1 and CDR2: SGHRS and YFSETQ. Trimming left V 2 bases short and J 0 bases short, with 15 bases between. CDR3 sequence: CASSFGTSIRSGNTIYF. In DNA, the CDR3 is TGCGCCAGCAGCTTCGGGACTTCTATTCGCTCTGGAAACACCATATATTTT.

This chain connects TRBV18 to TRBJ1-6; TRBD1 agrees at 10 bases. V was clipped by 4 bases and J by 9 bases; unmatched bases: 9. CDR3 length equals 16 residues. The germline V gene encodes CDR1 KGHSH and CDR2 LQKENI. The CDR3 loop reads CASSLGQGLPTSPLHF. DNA of the CDR3: TGTGCCAGCTCACTGGGACAGGGGTTACCAACTTCACCCCTCCACTTT.

The chain uses TRBV9 and TRBJ2-3; TRBD2 might be the D (5 bases). The CDR3 is 16 residues long. V was clipped by 0 bases and J by 1 base, with 12 bases between them. Germline V gene lookup returns CDR1 SGDLS and CDR2 YYNGEE. The DNA for the CDR3 is TGTGCCAGCAGCGTAGGTGGAGGTATCGGCACAGATACGCAGTATTTT. Protein sequence: CASSVGGGIGTDTQYF. The complete variable domain, with remaining parts taken from reference TRBV9 and TRBJ2-3, reads DSGVTQTPKHLITATGQRVTLRCSPRSGDLSVYWYQQSLDQGLQFLIQYYNGEERAKGNILERFSAQQFPDLHSELNLSSLELGDSALYFCASSVGGGIGTDTQYFGPGTRLTVL.